The subject of this entry is one TCR beta chain. What this receptor recognizes is not known. Per-nucleotide qualities are absent, and no much larger clonotype sits a single base away. From the germline V gene (reference sequence), CDR1 is LNHDA and CDR2 is SQIVND. The CDR3 sequence holds 15 residues, the cysteine and phenylalanine included. The retained sequence is limited to the CDR3, 45 bases, with the frame set at the first base. The junction carries 9 bases between V and J, which are trimmed by 1 base and 2 bases respectively. The data originate from a study of OX40 agonist ivuxolimab in advanced cancers. About the full investigation: Ivuxolimab was a fully human IgG2 agonistic monoclonal antibody targeting the costimulatory receptor OX40 (CD134). In the dose-escalation cohort, more than 75% of patients were male, and the mean age was around 60 years, with a range of roughly 20 to 80. Prior anti-PD-1, anti-PD-L1 or anti-CTLA-4 therapy was permitted, and checkpoint inhibitors had been received by roughly 40% of dose-escalation patients. Three dose-escalation patients achieved partial responses, one with hepatocellular carcinoma and two with cutaneous melanoma. Peripheral TCRbeta sequencing aimed to test whether ivuxolimab altered TCR sequence diversity and caused clonal T-cell expansion. Intravenous ivuxolimab was administered to patients every 2 weeks at six dose levels: 0.01, 0.1, 0.3, 1.5, 3 and 10 mg/kg. Of the roughly 52 dose-escalation patients, hepatocellular carcinoma was present in roughly 19, melanoma in approximately 15, renal cell carcinoma in 9 and head and neck cancer in 9. The monotherapy dose-escalation portion (N of about 50 patients) of the phase I ivuxolimab trial is reported in the paper. General study outcomes and caveats: In the 0.1-3.0 mg/kg groups, partial responders were among the patients with the lowest normalized peripheral clonal expansion, particularly in CD8+ T cells. Low levels of normalized T-cell clonal expansion were also shown by some nonresponding patients. At doses of 0.1 to 3.0 mg/kg, clonal expansion of both CD4+ and CD8+ blood T cells was observed from baseline to week 6. Which antigens the clonally expanded peripheral T cells were specific for was not determined. On average, CD8+ T cells showed more expanded clones than CD4+ T cells after ivuxolimab.

Patients with a history of autoimmune disease or receiving systemic immunosuppression were excluded from the trial. Peripheral blood for TCR sequencing was collected from all dose cohorts at baseline, on cycle 4 day 1, and on cycle 7 day 1. Samples came from an open-label, multicenter, first-in-human phase I dose-escalation trial of ivuxolimab. Adults with locally advanced or metastatic melanoma, renal cell carcinoma, hepatocellular carcinoma or head and neck squamous cell carcinoma were enrolled in the trial. Before TCR sequencing, CD4+ T cells and CD8+ T cells from peripheral blood were sorted into separate populations. For sequencing of the TCRbeta CDR3 region, genomic DNA was extracted from the sorted cells. The immunoSEQ Assay was used to sequence the TCRbeta CDR3 regions. The table comes from immuneACCESS by way of TCRdb, which keeps in-frame sequences with V and J called. Part of the clones is missing from these tables; in studies checked, under half for an unresolved V gene and the rest for unknown reasons. Within this sample are 70,000 to 85,000 clones, with 88% of them counted one time only. Under 1.1% of the sample rests with the top ten.

This receptor chain uses TRBV19 and TRBJ2-4; TRBD2 is a weak D gene call, 6 bases matching. The specimen comprised CD4+ or CD8+ T cells sorted from blood, sampled in a trial of the OX40 agonist ivuxolimab. This receptor was obtained from an adult with an advanced solid tumor such as melanoma, head and neck, liver or kidney cancer. The DNA sequence reads TGTGCCAGTAGTATAGTTGGGGGGACCAAAAACATTCAGTACTTC. The resulting protein is CASSIVGGTKNIQYF.